This TCR beta chain was sequenced in a study of high-grade serous ovarian cancer treatment subgroups. Study details: On average, approximately 15,000 reads and 6,000 to 8,000 unique TCR beta rearrangements were obtained per sample.

This table comes from immunoSEQ multiplex PCR, and its TCRdb copy is limited to in-frame clones, with some not included. The repertoire holds roughly 5,300 clones, with approximately 70% as singletons. The length of the CDR3 is 13 residues. V was pared by 5 bases and J by 10 bases, with 15 bases between. Per the germline V gene, CDR1 is MGHRA and CDR2 is YSYEKL. Tumor samples were obtained before definitive surgery or chemotherapy. Overall study results and limits: Without spatial data, bulk sequencing limits insight into HGSC tumor diversity. Repertoire similarity ranged roughly 0.095 to 0.79 between tumors of one patient.

As to this clone: The antigen remains undetermined.

The clonotype originates from a human patient with high-grade serous ovarian cancer. This chain joins TRBV4-1 and TRBJ2-1, with D possibly matching TRBD2 (6 bases). The sequenced sample was tumor tissue. This CDR3 reads CASSETGAREQFF. The CDR3 DNA is TGCGCCAGCAGCGAAACGGGAGCTAGGGAGCAGTTCTTC.